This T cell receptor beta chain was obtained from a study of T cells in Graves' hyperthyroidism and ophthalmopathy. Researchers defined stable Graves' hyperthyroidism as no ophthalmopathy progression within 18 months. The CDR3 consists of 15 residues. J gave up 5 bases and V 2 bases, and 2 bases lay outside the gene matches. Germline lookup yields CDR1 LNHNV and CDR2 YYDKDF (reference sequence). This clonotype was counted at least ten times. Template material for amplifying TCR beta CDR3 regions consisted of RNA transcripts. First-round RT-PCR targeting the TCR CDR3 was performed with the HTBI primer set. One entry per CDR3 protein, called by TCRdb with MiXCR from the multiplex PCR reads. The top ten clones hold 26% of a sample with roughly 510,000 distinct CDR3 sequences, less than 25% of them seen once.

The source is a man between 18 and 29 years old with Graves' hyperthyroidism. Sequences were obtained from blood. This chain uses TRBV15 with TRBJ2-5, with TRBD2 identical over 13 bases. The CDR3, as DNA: TGTGCCACCAGCAGAACTAGCGGGGGGGGGGAGACCCAGTACTTC. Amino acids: CATSRTSGGGETQYF. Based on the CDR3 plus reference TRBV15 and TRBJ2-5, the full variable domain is DAMVIQNPRYQVTQFGKPVTLSCSQTLNHNVMYWYQQKSSQAPKLLFHYYDKDFNNEADTPDNFQSRRPNTSFCFLDIRSPGLGDTAMYLCATSRTSGGGETQYFGPGTRLLVL.